This T cell receptor (beta chain) originates from a study of T cells after yellow fever vaccination. Study-wide results and caveats: One caveat is that FACS-sorted repertoires could contain abundant clonotypes contaminating from the bulk population. Researchers report a weaker secondary response that nonetheless peaked faster, day 5 versus 15.

TCRdb redid the calling of the 5' RACE reads with MiXCR, one entry per CDR3 protein. The sample contains about 340,000 distinct CDR3 sequences, over 8% of which appear only once. CDR1 and CDR2 (germline): MNHEY, SVGAGI. The CDR3 has 16 amino acids. V lost 2 bases, J lost 11 bases, and 9 bases stayed unmatched. This clonotype was seen a handful of times. The antigen remains undetermined. This sample comprised PBMCs, obtained on the day of the first yellow fever vaccination. The receptor was derived from a young man who received the YFV17D yellow fever vaccine. The chain combines TRBV6-5 with TRBJ2-1, with TRBD2 identical over 13 bases. CDR3 protein: CASSYPGLAGVPQQFF. In nucleotides, the CDR3 is TGTGCCAGCAGTTACCCCGGACTAGCGGGGGTCCCGCAGCAGTTCTTC.